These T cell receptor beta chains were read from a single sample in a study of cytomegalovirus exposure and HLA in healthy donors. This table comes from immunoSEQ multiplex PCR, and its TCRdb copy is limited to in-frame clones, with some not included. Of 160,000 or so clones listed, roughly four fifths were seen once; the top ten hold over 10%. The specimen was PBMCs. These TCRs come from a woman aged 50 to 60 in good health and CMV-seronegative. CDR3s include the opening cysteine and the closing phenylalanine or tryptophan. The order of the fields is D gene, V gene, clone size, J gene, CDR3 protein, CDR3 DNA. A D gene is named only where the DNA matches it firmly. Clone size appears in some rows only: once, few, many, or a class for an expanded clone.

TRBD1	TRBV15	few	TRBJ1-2	CATSRDLRQGGGYTF	TGTGCCACCAGCAGAGATCTCCGACAGGGTGGCGGCTACACCTTC
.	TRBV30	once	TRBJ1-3	CAWTVSSGNTIYF	TGTGCCTGGACAGTAAGCTCTGGAAACACCATATATTTT
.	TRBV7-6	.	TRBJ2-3	CASSLAPLRWSTDTQYF	TGTGCCAGCAGCTTAGCCCCTTTGCGGTGGAGCACAGATACGCAGTATTTT
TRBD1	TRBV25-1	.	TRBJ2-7	CASSENTGAYEQYF	TGTGCCAGCAGTGAAAATACAGGGGCCTACGAGCAGTACTTC
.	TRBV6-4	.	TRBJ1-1	CASSPGWNTEAFF	TGTGCCAGCAGCCCGGGTTGGAACACTGAAGCTTTCTTT
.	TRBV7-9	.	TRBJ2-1	CASSRAGRGQGYNEQFF	TGTGCCAGCAGCCGCGCTGGGCGGGGGCAGGGCTACAATGAGCAGTTCTTC
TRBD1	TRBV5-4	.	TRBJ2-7	CASSLADRGPREQYF	TGTGCCAGCAGCCTTGCGGACAGGGGACCGCGGGAGCAGTACTTC
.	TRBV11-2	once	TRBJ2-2	CASSSPTSGRAGELFF	TGTGCCAGCAGCTCCCCGACGTCTGGCCGGGCCGGGGAGCTGTTTTTT
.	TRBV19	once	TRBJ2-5	CASSIWGRETQYF	TGTGCCAGTAGTATATGGGGGCGAGAGACCCAGTACTTC
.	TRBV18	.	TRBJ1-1	CAGSPRQGLNTEAFF	TGTGCCGGCTCACCACGTCAGGGGCTGAACACTGAAGCTTTCTTT
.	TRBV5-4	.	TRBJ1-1	CASSLSVRNTEAFF	TGTGCCAGCAGCTTGTCGGTGAGGAACACTGAAGCTTTCTTT
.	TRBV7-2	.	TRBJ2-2	CASSLDGARTGELFF	TGTGCCAGCAGCTTAGATGGGGCCAGAACCGGGGAGCTGTTTTTT
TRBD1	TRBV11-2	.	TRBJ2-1	CASSILQGSSYNEQFF	TGTGCCAGCAGCATCTTACAGGGGAGCTCCTACAATGAGCAGTTCTTC
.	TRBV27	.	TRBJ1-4	CASSPMAEIRNEKLFF	TGTGCCAGCAGTCCTATGGCAGAGATCAGGAATGAAAAACTGTTTTTT
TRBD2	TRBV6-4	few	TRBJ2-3	CASSVSAGGTDTQYF	TGTGCCAGCAGTGTCTCAGCGGGGGGCACAGATACGCAGTATTTT
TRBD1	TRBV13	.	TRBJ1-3	CASSLEGASGNTIYF	TGTGCCAGCAGCTTAGAGGGGGCCTCTGGAAACACCATATATTTT
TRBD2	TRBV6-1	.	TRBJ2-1	CASRAASGNEQFF	TGTGCCAGCAGGGCGGCTAGCGGTAATGAGCAGTTCTTC
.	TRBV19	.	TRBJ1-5	CASRHGVAQHF	TGTGCCAGTAGGCACGGAGTGGCCCAGCATTTT
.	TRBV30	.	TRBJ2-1	CAWSVGRAMVEQFF	TGTGCCTGGAGTGTGGGGAGAGCGATGGTGGAGCAGTTCTTC
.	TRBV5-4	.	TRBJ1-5	CASSLDPGGNQPQHF	TGTGCCAGCAGCCTCGACCCAGGTGGCAATCAGCCCCAGCATTTT
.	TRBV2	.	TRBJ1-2	CASSRGINYGYTF	TGTGCCAGCTCACGGGGGATTAACTATGGCTACACCTTC
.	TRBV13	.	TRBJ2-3	CASSSRGITDTQYF	TGTGCCAGCAGCAGTCGGGGGATCACAGATACGCAGTATTTT
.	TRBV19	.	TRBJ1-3	CASSTDSSGNTIYF	TGTGCCAGTAGTACCGACAGCTCTGGAAACACCATATATTTT
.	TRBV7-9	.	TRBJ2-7	CASSRGLTYEQYF	TGTGCCAGCAGCCGGGGACTCACCTACGAGCAGTACTTC
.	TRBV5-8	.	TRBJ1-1	CASSFGGTEAFF	TGTGCCAGCAGCTTCGGAGGCACTGAAGCTTTCTTT
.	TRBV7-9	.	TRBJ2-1	CASSPPAGLTNEQFF	TGTGCCAGCAGCCCCCCCGCAGGGCTTACCAATGAGCAGTTCTTC
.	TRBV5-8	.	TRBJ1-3	CASSHTGLGNTIYF	TGTGCCAGCAGCCACACAGGGCTCGGAAACACCATATATTTT
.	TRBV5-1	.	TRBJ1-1	CASSLIGDRNTEAFF	TGCGCCAGCAGCTTGATAGGAGACAGGAACACTGAAGCTTTCTTT
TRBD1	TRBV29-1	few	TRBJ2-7	CSARTGAVEQYF	TGCAGCGCTCGGACAGGGGCCGTTGAGCAGTACTTC
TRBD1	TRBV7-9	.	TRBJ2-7	CASSERVTGNYEQYF	TGTGCCAGCTCAGAGCGCGTGACAGGGAACTACGAGCAGTACTTC
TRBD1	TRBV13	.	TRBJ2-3	CASSTRGTGDLNSTDTQYF	TGTGCCAGCAGCACAAGAGGGACAGGGGATTTGAATAGCACAGATACGCAGTATTTT
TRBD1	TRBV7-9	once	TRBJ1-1	CASSLEGAGTEAFF	TGTGCCAGCAGCTTAGAGGGGGCCGGTACAGAAGCTTTCTTT
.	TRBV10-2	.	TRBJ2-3	CASRRAGSTDTQYF	TGCGCCAGCCGCCGGGCGGGCAGCACAGATACGCAGTATTTT
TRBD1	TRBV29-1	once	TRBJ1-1	CSVAAGTGRNTEAFF	TGCAGCGTTGCGGCCGGGACAGGGAGAAATACTGAAGCTTTCTTT
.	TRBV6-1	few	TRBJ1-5	CASSEQGNTQPQHF	TGTGCCAGCAGTGAACAGGGTAATACTCAGCCCCAGCATTTT
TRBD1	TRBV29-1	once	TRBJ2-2	CSAGGQEETGELFF	TGCAGCGCAGGGGGACAGGAGGAGACCGGGGAGCTGTTTTTT
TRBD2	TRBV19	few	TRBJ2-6	CASTTSGTSGANVLTF	TGTGCCAGTACCACTAGCGGGACATCTGGGGCCAACGTCCTGACTTTC
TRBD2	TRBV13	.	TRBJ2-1	CASSHLAGGSSYNEQFF	TGTGCCAGCAGCCACTTAGCGGGAGGGAGCTCCTACAATGAGCAGTTCTTC
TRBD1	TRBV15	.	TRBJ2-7	CATSRGDRDYEQYF	TGTGCCACCAGCAGAGGTGACAGGGACTACGAGCAGTACTTC
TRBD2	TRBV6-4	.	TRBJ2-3	CASSARGADTQYF	TGTGCCAGCAGTGCCCGGGGGGCAGATACGCAGTATTTT
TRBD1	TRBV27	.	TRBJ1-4	CASRRQGANEKLFF	TGTGCCAGCAGACGACAGGGGGCTAATGAAAAACTGTTTTTT